The clone carrying this T cell receptor beta chain was recorded at least ten times. The data stem from a study of T cells after posttransplantation cyclophosphamide. The method was immunoSEQ multiplex PCR; TCRdb's version includes in-frame clones alone and lacks a portion of them. The repertoire yields 7,000 or so clones, none seen only once; the top ten contain around 6%. A marrow graft followed busulfan-fludarabine conditioning, with cyclophosphamide on days +3 and +4. Germline CDR1 is LNHNV and CDR2 is YYDKDF (reference sequence). The CDR3 has 14 residues. Trimming took 5 bases from V and 6 from J; bases not matched to a gene: 9.

This chain uses TRBV15 with TRBJ1-1, with TRBD1 identical over 7 bases. This specimen consisted of PBMCs, obtained after allogeneic stem cell transplant with posttransplant cyclophosphamide. This receptor was taken from a female patient aged 50-59 years who received an allogeneic stem cell transplant from an unrelated donor, was CMV-positive, and had acute GVHD only. Some T cells here may be from the graft donor. The DNA of the CDR3 is TGTGCCACCAGCCGATCCGACAGGGCCCCTGAAGCTTTCTTT. Translated: CATSRSDRAPEAFF.